The 17 T cell receptor beta chains in this list originate from one sample, sequenced in a study of technical replicates of blood from a handful of donors. The assay was immunoSEQ multiplex PCR, and TCRdb's table has in-frame clones only and misses some. This table has some 77,000 clones, roughly 91% appearing once. The sequencing input was T cells isolated from PBMCs. The receptors come from a human donor in good health.

The chain has TRBV7-2 and TRBJ1-1; no clear D. There are 14 residues in the CDR3. Germline V CDR1 and CDR2: SGHTA, FQGNSA. V shed 6 bases and J shed 4 bases, with 15 bases lying between them. CDR3 residues: CASRVKASGTEAFF. The CDR3 DNA follows: TGTGCCAGCAGGGTGAAGGCGTCGGGCACTGAAGCTTTCTTT.

This clone came up once. J is TRBJ2-1 and V is TRBV30; 11 bases align to TRBD2. Germline loops: CDR1 GTSNPN, CDR2 SVGIG (reference sequence). J lost 1 base, V lost 5 bases, and 7 bases had no gene match. The CDR3 contains 16 residues. The CDR3 sequence: CAWVTSGSRSYNEQFF. CDR3 sequence (DNA): TGTGCCTGGGTTACTAGCGGGAGCAGGTCCTACAATGAGCAGTTCTTC.

The chain recombines TRBV7-2 with TRBJ1-1, with D unresolved. This CDR3 is 12 amino acids long. Trimming stripped 4 bases from V and 8 bases from J, with 11 bases between. CDR1 SGHTA and CDR2 FQGNSA come from the germline V gene. CDR3: CASSSLREEAFF. The CDR3 nucleotides read TGTGCCAGCAGCTCTCTACGGGAAGAAGCTTTCTTT.

The V gene is TRBV5-1, the J gene TRBJ2-7; 9 bases are a match to TRBD2. V was pared by 4 bases and J by 2 bases, with 7 bases of the junction left unmatched. CDR3 size: 15 residues. Germline V gives CDR1 SGHRS, CDR2 YFSETQ. The CDR3 nucleotides read TGCGCCAGCAGCACGGGGACTAGCTGGCCCTACGAGCAGTACTTC. It translates to CASSTGTSWPYEQYF.

The rearrangement uses TRBV14 and TRBJ2-3; TRBD2 agrees at 8 bases. This CDR3 contains 14 residues. Trimming took 6 bases from V and 0 from J; bases not matched to a gene: 2. Germline CDR1 is SGHDN and CDR2 is FVKESK. The CDR3 spells CASRPSGSTDTQYF. As DNA, the CDR3 is TGTGCCAGCAGACCTAGCGGGAGCACAGATACGCAGTATTTT.

This sequence joins TRBV5-6 and TRBJ2-1; 8 positions match TRBD2. The CDR3 sequence is 15 residues long. Germline-derived CDR1 and CDR2 are SGHDT and YYEEEE. J was trimmed by 6 bases and V by 0 bases; bases with no gene match: 5. The CDR3 is CASSLVGRDTNEQFF. The DNA for the CDR3 is TGTGCCAGCAGCTTGGTCGGGAGGGATACCAATGAGCAGTTCTTC. Filled out from reference TRBV5-6 and TRBJ2-1, the complete variable domain reads DAGVTQSPTHLIKTRGQQVTLRCSPKSGHDTVSWYQQALGQGPQFIFQYYEEEERQRGNFPDRFSGHQFPNYSSELNVNALLLGDSALYLCASSLVGRDTNEQFFGPGTRLTVL.

The genes are TRBV5-4 and TRBJ1-2; D call uncertain. This CDR3 is 13 amino acids long. Trimming pared 4 bases from V and 1 base from J, leaving 8 bases between. CDR1 is SGHNT, CDR2 YYREEE, per germline (reference sequence). The CDR3 region has the DNA TGTGCCAGCAGCCACAGCAGTAACTATGGCTACACCTTC. Its protein is CASSHSSNYGYTF.

The chain recombines TRBV6-5 with TRBJ2-1, with no clear D. CDR3 length: 15 amino acids. Trimming took off 7 bases at V and 2 bases at J, with 15 bases between the two ends. The germline V gene has CDR1 MNHEY and CDR2 SVGAGI. CDR3 coding DNA: TGTGCCAGCAAGAGTTCTAGTCTACCCTACAATGAGCAGTTCTTC. Protein sequence: CASKSSSLPYNEQFF.

The chain employs TRBV7-9 and TRBJ2-1, with D perhaps TRBD2 (6 bases). With 4 bases removed from V and 8 bases from J, the gap between germline ends came to 15 bases. The length of the CDR3 is 14 residues. Germline CDR1 reads SEHNR; CDR2 reads FQNEAQ (reference sequence). The CDR3 DNA sequence: TGTGCCAGCAGCTGGGTGGGGGGTAAGGATGAGCAGTTCTTC. Protein product: CASSWVGGKDEQFF.

This clone was detected only a few times. V and J are TRBV7-2 and TRBJ1-5; D perhaps matches TRBD1 (6 bases). Germline V gene data show CDR1 as SGHTA and CDR2 as FQGNSA. Trimming took off 5 bases at V and 6 bases at J, with 14 bases between the two ends. The CDR3 extends over 14 amino acids. Here the CDR3 reads CASSRPGTPQPQHF. CDR3 in DNA: TGTGCCAGCAGCCGTCCCGGGACACCTCAGCCCCAGCATTTT.

The V call is TRBV2, the J call TRBJ1-2; D is uncertain. Germline CDR1 is SNHLY and CDR2 is FYNNEI. The germline V and J ends were trimmed by 7 bases and 1 base, with 10 bases remaining between them. The length of the CDR3 is 13 residues. In nucleotides, the CDR3 is TGTGCCAGCACCGAGAGGATTAACTATGGCTACACCTTC. Amino acid sequence: CASTERINYGYTF.

The chain uses TRBV9 and TRBJ2-3, with 8 positions matching TRBD2. Germline V gives CDR1 SGDLS, CDR2 YYNGEE. Germline trimming cut 2 bases from V and 2 bases from J; bases unmatched to any gene: 13. This CDR3 has 18 residues. The CDR3 region has the DNA TGTGCCAGCAGCGTGGGGGGGAGTAGCGGGATTTTCACAGATACGCAGTATTTT. Translating it yields CASSVGGSSGIFTDTQYF.

The chain links TRBV5-1 to TRBJ2-7; no firm D call. Germline V gene sequence: CDR1 SGHRS, CDR2 YFSETQ. V shed 1 base and J shed 1 base, with 12 bases lying between them. This CDR3 is 15 amino acids long. The CDR3 DNA follows: TGCGCCAGCAGCTTGACCGGGTCGTGGTCCTACGAGCAGTACTTC. Translating it yields CASSLTGSWSYEQYF.

This clone has a single count. The J gene is TRBJ2-1, the V gene TRBV12-2; TRBD1, the table's D call, lacks a check against the DNA. TRBV12-2 counts as a pseudogene. The CDR3 is 16 amino acids. DNA of the CDR3: TGTGCAAGTCGCCCCGAGACACAGGGAGAGTACAATGAGCAGTTCTTC. Its translation is CASRPETQGEYNEQFF.

The sample holds one count of this clone. The V and J genes are TRBV27 and TRBJ2-7; 7 bases map to TRBD1. Germline V gives CDR1 MNHEY, CDR2 SMNVEV (reference sequence). V shed 4 bases, J shed 5 bases, and the junction held 5 bases outside the gene matches. The CDR3 consists of 13 residues. Written as DNA, the CDR3 is TGTGCCAGCAGTTCGACAGGGCTGCACGAGCAGTACTTC. This translates into CASSSTGLHEQYF.

The chain combines TRBV6-1 with TRBJ2-7; D may be TRBD2 (6 bases). The germline gives CDR1 MNHNS, CDR2 SASEGT. Trimming shortened V by 4 bases and J by 10 bases, and 17 bases separated the two germline ends. This CDR3 has 13 residues. The CDR3 spells CASSGEEGRDQYF. CDR3 nucleotides: TGTGCCAGCAGTGGTGAGGAGGGCCGGGACCAGTACTTC.

This clone was seen only once. In nucleotides, the CDR3 is TGTGCCAGCGGGGAACAGGGATATAATCAGCCCCAGCATTTT. Translated: CASGEQGYNQPQHF. V and J are TRBV28 and TRBJ1-5, with D maybe TRBD1 (6 bases). The germline gives CDR1 MDHEN, CDR2 SYDVKM. Trimming removed 8 bases from V and 4 bases from J, with 15 bases in between. CDR3 length: 14 amino acids.